This T cell receptor beta chain was captured in a study of radiotherapy plus CTLA-4 blockade in lung cancer. Study-wide context: There were objective responses in roughly 18% of patients, and around 31% had disease control. Study observations and caveats: How blood T cell clones changed early, along with interferon-beta, reportedly forecast response best.

Germline CDR1 and CDR2: SGHTA and FQGTGA. CDR3 length: 16 amino acids. Trimming took 5 bases from V and 6 from J, leaving 20 bases between them. Participants had chemo-refractory metastatic non-small-cell lung cancer and were treated with focal radiation plus ipilimumab CTLA-4 blockade. A remark on this clone: Its specificity is unknown.

Generated by immunoSEQ multiplex PCR, the TCRdb table keeps only in-frame clones and is missing some. In the table there are some 80,000 clones, under 85% of which are singletons. The TCR comes from a human donor with non-small cell lung cancer who had stable disease on radiotherapy plus ipilimumab. The sequenced sample was peripheral blood, obtained from a patient treated with radiotherapy plus ipilimumab. The chain couples TRBV7-3 to TRBJ1-5; D uncertain. Here the CDR3 DNA reads TGTGCCAGCAGCCTGGGCGTGGTGGGTTCGGTTCAGCCCCAGCATTTT. Protein: CASSLGVVGSVQPQHF.